The 27 T cell receptor beta chains below all came from one sample that was sequenced in a study of blood T cell repertoires in COVID-19. Some clones are missing from TCRdb's copy, which holds only in-frame ones; the method was immunoSEQ multiplex PCR. The table has almost 400,000 clones, 89% seen once. Sequencing was carried out using PBMCs or T cells enriched from blood (not recorded which). These receptors originate from a woman in her twenties or thirties who had recovered from COVID-19.

The chain joins TRBV6-4 to TRBJ2-2, with D perhaps matching TRBD2 (5 bases). CDR1 MRHNA and CDR2 SNTAGT come from the germline V gene. This CDR3 comprises 14 residues. V was cut by 7 bases and J by 2 bases, with 11 bases left in between. Here the CDR3 DNA reads TGTGCCAGCAAAGCCGGGATCAACACCGGGGAGCTGTTTTTT. The encoded protein is CASKAGINTGELFF.

J is TRBJ2-2 and V is TRBV4-3, with 11 bases fitting TRBD2. J lost 0 bases, V lost 0 bases, and 6 bases had no gene match. The CDR3 is 19 amino acids. Germline lookup yields CDR1 LGHNA and CDR2 YSLEER. DNA for the CDR3: TGCGCCAGCAGCCAAGATTGGGTTAGCGGGGGGGCGAACACCGGGGAGCTGTTTTTT. This codes for CASSQDWVSGGANTGELFF.

The chain links TRBV30 to TRBJ2-3, with D maybe TRBD2 (5 bases). From germline, CDR1 is GTSNPN and CDR2 SVGIG (reference sequence). The CDR3 spans 12 residues. The V end was cut by 5 bases, the J end by 2 bases, with 8 bases between. DNA for the CDR3: TGTGCCTGGGGGGAGATCACAGATACGCAGTATTTT. Translation gives CAWGEITDTQYF.

This clone has only a few counts. The V call is TRBV7-8, the J call TRBJ2-2; 10 nucleotides line up with TRBD1. The CDR3 sequence is 16 residues long. Losses at the gene ends were 5 bases for V and 6 bases for J; bases not matched to a gene: 9. In germline, CDR1 is SGHVS, CDR2 FQNEAQ. CDR3 loop: CASSISGTGAAGELFF. CDR3 nucleotide sequence: TGTGCCAGCAGCATCTCCGGGACAGGGGCGGCCGGGGAGCTGTTTTTT.

The J gene is TRBJ1-5, the V gene TRBV30, with TRBD1 matching 11 bases. Germline V CDR1 and CDR2: GTSNPN, SVGIG (reference sequence). The CDR3 loop spans 18 amino acids. Germline trimming cut 0 bases from V and 7 bases from J; bases unmatched to any gene: 14. The CDR3 loop reads CAWSVRDRGTSYWQPQHF. In DNA form, the CDR3 reads TGTGCCTGGAGTGTCCGGGACAGGGGGACAAGTTACTGGCAGCCCCAGCATTTT.

This chain uses TRBV29-1 with TRBJ1-5; possible D gene TRBD1, 5 bases. V gave up 5 bases and J gave up 2 bases, with 10 bases separating them. Germline V gene lookup returns CDR1 SQVTM and CDR2 ANQGSEA. This CDR3 has 13 residues. The CDR3: CSVQGMGNQPQHF. The CDR3 DNA reads as TGCAGCGTTCAGGGAATGGGCAATCAGCCCCAGCATTTT.

This clone showed up just a few times. The chain employs TRBV2 and TRBJ1-1; perhaps TRBD1 as D (5 bases). In germline, CDR1 is SNHLY, CDR2 FYNNEI. V was cut by 0 bases and J by 4 bases, with 15 bases left in between. The CDR3 extends over 16 amino acids. The CDR3 sequence is CASSEALIGVATEAFF. The CDR3 nucleotides read TGTGCCAGCAGTGAAGCGCTTATAGGGGTGGCCACTGAAGCTTTCTTT.

The chain uses TRBV5-6 and TRBJ1-2, with D possibly TRBD1 on 6 matching bases. The CDR3 is 14 residues long. CDR1 and CDR2 from the germline V gene are SGHDT and YYEEEE. V lost 4 bases and J lost 0, with 10 bases in between. The CDR3 DNA reads TGTGCCAGCAGCCCGGGACAAACTAACTATGGCTACACCTTC. Translated, it gives CASSPGQTNYGYTF.

This chain links TRBV7-2 with TRBJ2-7; 9 bases align to TRBD1. Trimming cost V 5 bases and J 3 bases; bases outside gene matches: 14. The CDR3 contains 17 residues. Germline values: CDR1 SGHTA, CDR2 FQGNSA. CDR3 DNA: TGTGCCAGCAGCCTCCTCGCTGGACAGGGGCTTTTCTACGAGCAGTACTTC. It specifies CASSLLAGQGLFYEQYF.

The rearrangement joins TRBV30 to TRBJ1-6, with 9 bases aligning to TRBD1. CDR3 size: 14 residues. The V gene's germline CDR1 is GTSNPN and CDR2 SVGIG (reference sequence). V dropped 6 bases and J dropped 7; count of bases not matched to a gene: 7. Here the CDR3 DNA reads TGTGCCTGTACAGACAGGGGGAGCAATTCACCCCTCCACTTT. Translating gives CACTDRGSNSPLHF.

The chain uses TRBV11-2 and TRBJ1-1; 7 bases fit TRBD1. The germline V gene has CDR1 SGHAT and CDR2 FQNNGV. This CDR3 contains 15 residues. V lost 3 bases and J lost 1; bases outside the gene matches: 5. The CDR3 spells CASSFGGQSNTEAFF. CDR3 DNA sequence: TGTGCCAGCAGCTTTGGGGGACAGTCGAACACTGAAGCTTTCTTT.

CDR3 in amino acids: CASSQQSLGGNEQFF. CDR3 bases: TGTGCCAGCAGCCAACAATCCCTCGGGGGCAATGAGCAGTTCTTC. The chain uses TRBV3-1 (or the pseudogene TRBV3-2) and TRBJ2-1; D is perhaps TRBD2 (6 bases). The CDR3 covers 15 residues. Trimming left V 2 bases short and J 6 bases short, with 14 bases between. Germline CDR1 reads LGHDT; CDR2 reads YNNKEL (reference sequence).

This rearrangement joins TRBV10-3 to TRBJ1-1; D remains ambiguous. Trimming left V 0 bases short and J 0 bases short, with 8 bases between. There are 15 residues in the CDR3. Germline V gene sequence: CDR1 ENHRY, CDR2 SYGVKD. CDR3 region: CAISESEAMNTEAFF. The DNA for the CDR3 is TGTGCCATCAGTGAGTCTGAAGCGATGAACACTGAAGCTTTCTTT.

The chain recombines TRBV10-3 with TRBJ2-7, with 7 bases lining up with TRBD1. There are 11 residues in the CDR3. Unmatched junction bases numbered 8, after V lost 6 bases and J lost 12 bases. Germline lookup yields CDR1 ENHRY and CDR2 SYGVKD. In DNA, the CDR3 is TGTGCCATCAGCGCGACAGGGTCCGGGTACTTC. It specifies CAISATGSGYF.

CDR3 sequence reads: CASSFTAGNYGYTF. The CDR3 DNA reads as TGTGCCAGCAGCTTTACTGCAGGCAACTATGGCTACACCTTC. This chain joins TRBV7-2 and TRBJ1-2; unclear D gene. Germline V gene data show CDR1 as SGHTA and CDR2 as FQGNSA. There are 14 residues in the CDR3. V was pared by 3 bases and J by 2 bases, with 10 bases between.

This clone was seen a single time. V gene TRBV6-2 or TRBV6-3 combines with J gene TRBJ1-2; possibly TRBD1 for D (5 bases). Germline lookup yields CDR1 MNHEY and CDR2 SVGEGT. The CDR3 covers 11 residues. V lost 5 bases and J lost 7, with 8 bases in between. CDR3 sequence: CASSTGGGYTF. DNA for the CDR3: TGTGCCAGCAGTACGGGGGGTGGCTACACCTTC.

V and J are TRBV28 and TRBJ2-3; D might be TRBD1 (6 bases). From germline, CDR1 is MDHEN and CDR2 SYDVKM. V lost 7 bases, J lost 0 bases, and 14 bases lay in between. This CDR3 has 15 residues. CDR3 nucleotides: TGTGCCAGCACCCCAGGGGCAGCCAGCACAGATACGCAGTATTTT. It translates to CASTPGAASTDTQYF.

This chain links TRBV21-1 with TRBJ1-6; the table gives TRBD1 as D, unverified against the DNA. TRBV21-1 is given as a pseudogene. The length of the CDR3 is 17 residues. The CDR3 region has the DNA TGTGCCAGCAGCACCTCATGTCCAGGCCGATATAATTCACCCCTCCACTTT. It codes for CASSTSCPGRYNSPLHF.

The rearrangement uses TRBV11-2 and TRBJ1-5; D is possibly TRBD1 (5 bases). V gave up 0 bases and J gave up 6 bases, with 12 bases separating them. Germline CDR1 SGHAT, CDR2 FQNNGV. The CDR3 contains 15 residues. The CDR3 sequence is CASSLEGGAGQPQHF. DNA of the CDR3: TGTGCCAGCAGCTTAGAGGGAGGGGCCGGTCAGCCCCAGCATTTT.

V is TRBV3-1 (or the pseudogene TRBV3-2) and J is TRBJ1-3; TRBD1 matches 7 bases. With 5 bases clipped from V and 2 bases from J, the junction kept 3 bases outside the gene matches. CDR1 LGHDT and CDR2 YNNKEL come from the germline V gene (reference sequence). This CDR3 contains 14 residues. For the CDR3, the DNA is TGTGCCAGCAGCTTCGGGACAGCTGGAAACACCATATATTTT. This encodes CASSFGTAGNTIYF.

The rearrangement uses TRBV21-1 and TRBJ2-3; whether TRBD2, the table's D call, matches the DNA was not checked. TRBV21-1 is a pseudogene segment. The CDR3 loop spans 18 amino acids. The CDR3 nucleotides are TGTGCCAGCAGCAATCTCTGTCGAGCGGGGCCTAGAACGGATACGCAGTATTTT. Translated, it gives CASSNLCRAGPRTDTQYF.

The chain employs TRBV5-1 and TRBJ2-7; D is ambiguous. The CDR3 spans 12 residues. The V and J ends lost 4 bases and 7 bases respectively, with 12 bases between them. CDR1 is SGHRS, CDR2 YFSETQ, per germline. CDR3 protein: CASSVPSGEQYF. CDR3 in DNA: TGCGCCAGCAGCGTTCCGTCGGGTGAGCAGTACTTC. Looking up the rest from reference TRBV5-1 and TRBJ2-7 gives the full variable domain: KAGVTQTPRYLIKTRGQQVTLSCSPISGHRSVSWYQQTPGQGLQFLFEYFSETQRNKGNFPGRFSGRQFSNSRSEMNVSTLELGDSALYLCASSVPSGEQYFGPGTRLTVT.

The chain joins TRBV6-2 or TRBV6-3 to TRBJ1-5, with 7 bases aligning to TRBD1. Trimming took 3 bases from V and 2 from J; bases not matched to a gene: 16. The CDR3 consists of 19 residues. Germline V gives CDR1 MNHEY, CDR2 SVGEGT. The DNA of the CDR3 is TGTGCCAGCAGTTATTTTTTTAGGAGACAGGGCAAGGGCAATCAGCCCCAGCATTTT. Encoded protein: CASSYFFRRQGKGNQPQHF.

The rearrangement joins TRBV29-1 to TRBJ1-1, with TRBD1 as a possible D gene (5 bases). Germline V gene lookup returns CDR1 SQVTM and CDR2 ANQGSEA. Trimming stripped 4 bases from V and 5 bases from J, with 17 bases between. The CDR3 contains 14 residues. This CDR3 reads CSVAQGGLGTEAFF. The CDR3 nucleotides read TGCAGCGTTGCCCAGGGTGGATTGGGGACTGAAGCTTTCTTT.

This sequence joins TRBV12-5 and TRBJ1-6; TRBD1 aligns across 11 bases. J lost 7 bases, V lost 4 bases, and 6 bases had no gene match. CDR1 is LGHNT and CDR2 is FRNRAP in the germline V gene. The CDR3 length is 16 residues. CDR3 sequence (DNA): TGTGCTAGTGGTTCTGGACAGGGGGCGAGAAATTCACCCCTCCACTTT. It specifies CASGSGQGARNSPLHF.

This rearrangement joins TRBV29-1 to TRBJ2-3; possible D gene TRBD2, 5 bases. Germline values: CDR1 SQVTM, CDR2 ANQGSEA. The CDR3 consists of 15 residues. Deletions cut 3 bases from V and 2 bases from J, with 15 bases between. CDR3 sequence: CSVEFIAGITDTQYF. DNA of the CDR3: TGCAGCGTTGAGTTTATTGCGGGTATCACAGATACGCAGTATTTT.

The V and J genes are TRBV19 and TRBJ1-5; weak D call: TRBD1 (5 bases). Germline V gene lookup returns CDR1 LNHDA and CDR2 SQIVND (reference sequence). This CDR3 is built from 18 residues. The V end lost 4 bases, the J end lost 5 bases, and 24 bases lay between the germline ends. Here the CDR3 reads CASSKRFTPRDDYQPQHF. The CDR3 coding sequence is TGTGCCAGTAGTAAAAGATTCACTCCCAGGGATGATTATCAGCCCCAGCATTTT.